These 22 T cell receptor beta chains came from one sample sequenced in a study of CD8 T cells in ankylosing spondylitis. MiXCR, run by TCRdb on the 5' RACE reads, gives a single entry per CDR3 protein. The sample lists more than 250,000 distinct CDR3 sequences, around 10% occurring once. Sequenced sample: blood, either unsorted or a sorted T cell fraction (not recorded which). These TCRs come from a female donor with ankylosing spondylitis or in good health (not recorded which).

This clonotype appeared many times. This chain links TRBV7-2 with TRBJ1-2, with 9 bases aligning to TRBD1. Germline CDR1 and CDR2: SGHTA and FQGNSA. The CDR3 is 14 amino acids. V gave up 5 bases and J gave up 2 bases; unmatched junction bases: 3. CDR3: CASSTGTGNYGYTF. CDR3 DNA sequence: TGTGCCAGCAGCACCGGGACAGGGAACTATGGCTACACCTTC.

This clonotype was seen many times. V gene TRBV20-1 combines with J gene TRBJ1-5; D is possibly TRBD1 (6 bases). The ends were cut back, 3 bases at V and 9 bases at J, with 18 bases in the middle. Germline V gene lookup returns CDR1 DFQATT and CDR2 SNEGSKA (reference sequence). The CDR3 is made up of 14 amino acids. CDR3 in DNA: TGCAGTGCTAGGAATAGGGGGGCTGGGGGGCCCCAGCATTTT. It codes for CSARNRGAGGPQHF.

V and J are TRBV20-1 and TRBJ1-1, with unresolved D. Trimming removed 0 bases from V and 0 bases from J, with 14 bases in between. The CDR3 is 16 residues long. Germline loops: CDR1 DFQATT, CDR2 SNEGSKA (reference sequence). The CDR3 DNA reads TGCAGTGCTAGAGATCCAAGGACCGTGATGAACACTGAAGCTTTCTTT. Translation: CSARDPRTVMNTEAFF.

This clonotype was counted many times. The genes are TRBV5-1 and TRBJ1-1; D gene uncertain. V lost 1 base to trimming and J lost 1 base, with 5 bases between them. CDR1 and CDR2 from the germline V gene are SGHRS and YFSETQ. This CDR3 is 13 amino acids long. This CDR3 is CASSLWGNTEAFF. As DNA, the CDR3 is TGCGCCAGCAGCTTGTGGGGGAACACTGAAGCTTTCTTT.

This clonotype was seen repeatedly, ten times or more. The chain carries TRBV6-2 or TRBV6-3 and TRBJ1-3; 8 bases agree with TRBD1. Germline values: CDR1 MNHEY, CDR2 SVGEGT. This CDR3 comprises 20 residues. Trimming took 6 bases from V and 0 from J; bases not matched to a gene: 19. CDR3 bases: TGTGCCAGCAGCCGCCGCGCGGCAGGGGGCCATATGAGCTCTGGAAACACCATATATTTT. It translates to CASSRRAAGGHMSSGNTIYF.

V is TRBV20-1 and J is TRBJ2-3; 10 nucleotides match TRBD2. Germline V gene data show CDR1 as DFQATT and CDR2 as SNEGSKA (reference sequence). V lost 5 bases and J lost 1; bases outside the gene matches: 6. The CDR3 runs 15 residues. CDR3 sequence (DNA): TGCAGTGCTCTAGCGGGAGCAGAGGGCACAGATACGCAGTATTTT. Its protein product is CSALAGAEGTDTQYF.

This clonotype was found many times. CDR3: CASSFGTSGSSYNEQFF. The CDR3 nucleotides read TGCGCCAGCAGCTTCGGGACTAGCGGGAGCTCCTACAATGAGCAGTTCTTC. V gene TRBV5-1 combines with J gene TRBJ2-1; 14 bases fit TRBD2. In germline, CDR1 is SGHRS, CDR2 YFSETQ. The V segment lost 2 bases and the J segment 0 bases; nucleotides outside the gene matches: 1. CDR3 length: 17 residues.

This clonotype was detected ten times or more. The V call is TRBV20-1, the J call TRBJ2-2; D not certain. With 6 bases removed from V and 1 base from J, the gap between germline ends came to 12 bases. This CDR3 is 14 amino acids long. Germline CDR1 reads DFQATT; CDR2 reads SNEGSKA (reference sequence). Here the CDR3 reads CSANDGRNTGELFF. For the CDR3, the DNA is TGCAGTGCGAATGATGGCAGGAACACCGGGGAGCTGTTTTTT.

This clonotype showed up many times. This chain uses TRBV10-3 with TRBJ1-4; D is unclear. Trimming stripped 7 bases from V and 0 bases from J, with 6 bases between. Germline assignment: CDR1 ENHRY and CDR2 SYGVKD. This CDR3 spans 13 amino acids. The CDR3 is CAIKAATNEKLFF. CDR3 DNA: TGTGCCATCAAGGCGGCAACTAATGAAAAACTGTTTTTT.

This clonotype has ten or more counts. J is TRBJ1-1 and V is TRBV10-3; no firm D call. Germline CDR1 and CDR2: ENHRY and SYGVKD. CDR3 size: 15 residues. The V and J ends lost 0 bases and 5 bases respectively, with 13 bases between them. CDR3 sequence (DNA): TGTGCCATCAGTGAGTCGAATGACCGTGGGACTGAAGCTTTCTTT. Translation gives CAISESNDRGTEAFF.

The sample holds a few counts of this clonotype. V usage is TRBV2 and J usage is TRBJ2-3; possibly TRBD2 for D (6 bases). V was clipped by 3 bases and J by 4 bases, with 20 bases between them. The CDR3 is 17 residues long. CDR1 is SNHLY, CDR2 FYNNEI, per germline. The CDR3 reads CASSDPLGRRGADTQYF. The CDR3 DNA sequence: TGTGCCAGCAGTGACCCTCTTGGGCGGCGGGGTGCAGATACGCAGTATTTT.

The sample holds many counts of this clonotype. The V call is TRBV29-1, the J call TRBJ1-2; no definite D call. The CDR3 length is 14 residues. Trimming left V 5 bases short and J 2 bases short, with 15 bases between. In germline, CDR1 is SQVTM, CDR2 ANQGSEA. The CDR3 spells CSVPPRAANYGYTF. CDR3 bases: TGCAGCGTTCCCCCCCGCGCAGCCAACTATGGCTACACCTTC.

This clonotype was found many times. The genes are TRBV4-3 and TRBJ2-7; D is perhaps TRBD1 (6 bases). Trimming stripped 4 bases from V and 3 bases from J, with 13 bases between. The CDR3 totals 14 residues. Germline V lookup: CDR1 LGHNA, CDR2 YSLEER. This CDR3 reads CASSLDQGYYEQYF. As DNA, the CDR3 is TGCGCCAGCAGCCTAGACCAGGGGTACTACGAGCAGTACTTC.

In the case of this clonotype: This may stem from a read error, because a much larger clone lies one nucleotide away. The V and J genes are TRBV7-2 and TRBJ2-1; 9 nucleotides align to TRBD1. Germline assignment: CDR1 SGHTA and CDR2 FQGNSA. This CDR3 comprises 15 residues. Trimming took 6 bases from V and 9 from J; bases not matched to a gene: 12. The CDR3 region has the DNA TGTGCCAGCAGGTCCGGGACAGGGAGTTTAGGTGAGCAGTTCTTC. This encodes CASRSGTGSLGEQFF.

This clonotype was counted at least ten times. The chain combines TRBV5-1 with TRBJ1-6, with TRBD1 as a possible D gene (6 bases). The CDR3 totals 15 residues. Germline V gene lookup returns CDR1 SGHRS and CDR2 YFSETQ. Trimming took off 3 bases at V and 8 bases at J, with 15 bases between the two ends. Here the CDR3 DNA reads TGCGCCAGCAGCTCGGACAGTCCGGGCCATTCACCCCTCCACTTT. Protein product: CASSSDSPGHSPLHF.

This clonotype has a count of ten or more. The chain employs TRBV7-8 and TRBJ2-3, with D possibly being TRBD1 or TRBD2 (5 bases each). Trimming shortened V by 3 bases and J by 4 bases, and 11 bases separated the two germline ends. CDR3 length: 14 residues. From germline, CDR1 is SGHVS and CDR2 FQNEAQ. The CDR3, as DNA: TGTGCCAGCAGCTTCGAGGGACGCCCAGATACGCAGTATTTT. Protein sequence: CASSFEGRPDTQYF.

This clonotype occurred many times. The genes are TRBV5-1 and TRBJ2-1, with 7 bases identical to TRBD2. Trimming removed 3 bases from V and 2 bases from J; junction bases left unmatched: 5. This CDR3 is built from 15 residues. CDR1 SGHRS and CDR2 YFSETQ come from the germline V gene. CDR3 region: CASSYLADPYNEQFF. The CDR3 nucleotides read TGCGCCAGCAGCTATCTAGCGGACCCCTACAATGAGCAGTTCTTC.

This clonotype was seen at least ten times. This chain joins TRBV20-1 and TRBJ2-1; weak D call: TRBD2 (7 bases). The germline V and J ends were trimmed by 6 bases and 0 bases, with 15 bases remaining between them. This CDR3 is built from 15 residues. Germline CDR1 reads DFQATT; CDR2 reads SNEGSKA (reference sequence). CDR3 DNA: TGCAGTGCGATCGAGGCGGGGGCCTCCTACAATGAGCAGTTCTTC. Translated, it gives CSAIEAGASYNEQFF.

This clonotype was observed many times. The V and J genes are TRBV5-1 and TRBJ2-7, with a tentative D call TRBD1 (5 bases). V was pared by 4 bases and J by 4 bases, with 21 bases between. The CDR3 extends over 16 amino acids. The germline V gene has CDR1 SGHRS and CDR2 YFSETQ. The CDR3 bases are TGCGCCAGCAGCCCCCCTATCTGGACACCATCTTACGAGCAGTACTTC. This translates into CASSPPIWTPSYEQYF.

This clonotype has a handful of counts. CDR3 DNA sequence: TGCGCCAGCAGCTTGGTCCCAGAAGAAGAGACCCAGTACTTC. Protein product: CASSLVPEEETQYF. V and J are TRBV5-1 and TRBJ2-5, with D uncertain. V shed 0 bases and J shed 3 bases, with 9 bases lying between them. Germline loops: CDR1 SGHRS, CDR2 YFSETQ. The CDR3 totals 14 residues.

The chain combines TRBV29-1 with TRBJ1-4; maybe TRBD1 (5 bases). The CDR3 length is 14 residues. Trimming cost V 7 bases and J 0 bases, with 12 bases left between them. CDR1 SQVTM and CDR2 ANQGSEA come from the germline V gene. CDR3 DNA sequence: TGCAGCGCACAGGACTCTGCAACTAATGAAAAACTGTTTTTT. This codes for CSAQDSATNEKLFF.

This clonotype was seen more than once but under ten times. The J gene is TRBJ1-6, the V gene TRBV20-1, with TRBD1 matching over 7 bases. The germline gives CDR1 DFQATT, CDR2 SNEGSKA (reference sequence). V trimming: 6 bases; J trimming: 5 bases; junction bases outside the gene matches: 10. The CDR3 has 15 residues. The CDR3 is CSAPSPGQNNSPLHF. The CDR3 DNA reads as TGCAGTGCCCCGAGCCCGGGACAGAATAATTCACCCCTCCACTTT.